The T cell receptor (beta chain) described here comes from a study of shared clonotypes between healthy human individuals. The germline V gene encodes CDR1 GTSNPN and CDR2 SVGIG (reference sequence). Losses at the gene ends were 3 bases for V and 1 base for J; bases not matched to a gene: 4. The length of the CDR3 is 14 residues. Libraries were prepared by immunoSEQ multiplex PCR; TCRdb keeps only in-frame clonotypes and omits some of them. Of fewer than 2.5 million clones listed, over 85% were seen once; the top ten hold 0.36%. The sequence was obtained from a man between 18 and 35 years old in good health. Some clones in this sample may be carry-over from other donors' samples. The specimen sequenced was naive CD4+ T cells from PBMCs. Subset denoted: CD45RA+ positively selected. The J gene is TRBJ2-7, the V gene TRBV30; the match to TRBD2 covers 9 bases. The CDR3 DNA reads TGTGCCTGGAGGAGACTAGCGGAGTCCTACGAGCAGTACTTC. Protein sequence: CAWRRLAESYEQYF.